This T cell receptor (beta chain) derives from a study of vaccination effects on CD4 cells after COVID-19. Trimming cost V 6 bases and J 3 bases, with 11 bases left between them. Germline values: CDR1 KGHSH, CDR2 LQKENI. The CDR3 is 13 residues long. General study findings and limits: Convalescent patients were scarce, and early post-infection timepoints were absent. Late in the post-vaccination period, infection-induced and vaccine-induced clones underwent marked clonal contraction. Cross-reactivity toward common cold coronaviruses was confined to only 1 of 255 vaccine-induced clones in healthy vaccinees.

Concerning this clone itself: Its target is unknown.

Profiling relied on immunoSEQ multiplex PCR, and the TCRdb table lists in-frame clones only, not all of them. The table shows some 30,000 clones, with around 70% occurring only once. Ahead of sequencing, the ViraFEST assay grew antigen-specific CD4+ T cells using viral peptide pools. Subsequent to less than 13 days of culture, CD4+ T cells were isolated. Having tested negative for nucleocapsid antibodies, the vaccine recipients showed no prior SARS-CoV-2 infection. On day 3 and again on day 7, half the medium was replaced with IL-2 medium. The receptor was isolated from a human donor who received a COVID-19 vaccine. The specimen was CD4+ T cells from PBMCs cultured with SARS-CoV-2 spike peptides, collected before COVID-19 vaccination. This rearrangement joins TRBV18 to TRBJ1-1; unclear D gene. CDR3 region: CASSNNGDTEAFF. CDR3 nucleotide sequence: TGTGCCAGCTCGAACAATGGGGACACTGAAGCTTTCTTT.